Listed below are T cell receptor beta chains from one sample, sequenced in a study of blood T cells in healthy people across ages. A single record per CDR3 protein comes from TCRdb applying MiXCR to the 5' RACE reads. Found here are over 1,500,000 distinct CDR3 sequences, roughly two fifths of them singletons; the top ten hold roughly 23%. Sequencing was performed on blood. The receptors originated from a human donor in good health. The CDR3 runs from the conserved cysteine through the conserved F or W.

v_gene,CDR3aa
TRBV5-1,CASTLGGGSTATQYF
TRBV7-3,CASSPPGLGNEQFF
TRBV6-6,CASSYLRGNEEKLFF
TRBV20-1,CSSGSNYGYTF
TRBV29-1,CSVEEVGRPSNEQFF
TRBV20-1,CSARDGRGYSNQPQHF
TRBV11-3,CASSSSGTGGLGYTF
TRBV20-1,CSAVNAFTDTQYF
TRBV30,CAFLRVDAETQYF
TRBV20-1,CSTRKQGYIQYF
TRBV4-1,CASSHVVSTYEQYF
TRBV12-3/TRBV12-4,CASSQTGLQETQFF
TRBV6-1,CASSEAILSSYEQYF
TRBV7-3,CVSSLGMSTDTQYF
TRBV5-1,CASSLGARGPKNIQYF
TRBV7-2,CASSLRQGPKNEAFF
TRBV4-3,CANSQDRYNEQFF
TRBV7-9,CASSRTGQPAYGYTF
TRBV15,CATSRDRIQFSDTQYF
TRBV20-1,CSAATSGGAGINIQYF
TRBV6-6,CASSPGGVVGYTF
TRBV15,CATSRDLGATEAFF